In this sample, the clone carrying this T cell receptor (beta chain) turned up a few times. The junction does not match germline at one end; this may be a read error. This CDR3 is 13 amino acids long. Looked up from germline, CDR1 is LNHNV and CDR2 is YYDKDF (reference sequence). These data are taken from a study of metastatic and nonmetastatic thyroid tumors. Using MiXCR, TCRdb re-called clones from the PCR reads. Among under 55,000 clones listed, 17% were seen once. Treatment of any kind had been given to no patient before thyroid surgery. Sequencing used blood. The TCR sequence derives from a female donor with papillary thyroid cancer or a benign thyroid nodule (not recorded which). Some clones in this sample may be carry-over from other donors' samples. V usage is TRBV15 and J usage is TRBJ2-1; D is unresolved. DNA of the CDR3: TGTGCCACCAGCAGGGACCGATACAATGAGCGGTTCTTC. Translating it yields CATSRDRYNERFF.